Presented here are 23 T cell receptor beta chains from one specimen sequenced in a study of control samples from healthy donors and cancer patients. Generated by immunoSEQ multiplex PCR, the TCRdb table keeps only in-frame clones and is missing some. The repertoire includes around 58,000 clones, roughly 95% of them detected once, and approximately 1.1% sits in the top ten. Source material: blood. Receptor source: a woman younger than 30 in good health.

This chain connects TRBV7-6 to TRBJ1-2; tentatively, D is TRBD1 (5 bases). The CDR3 length is 16 residues. Germline CDR1 is SGHVS and CDR2 is FNYEAQ. Deletions cut 3 bases from V and 9 bases from J, with 23 bases between. CDR3 in amino acids: CASSFAPAGSDVRYTF. In DNA form, the CDR3 reads TGTGCCAGCAGCTTCGCCCCCGCAGGGTCGGACGTCCGCTACACCTTC. The entire variable domain, with the rest obtained from reference TRBV7-6 and TRBJ1-2, is as follows: GAGVSQSPRYKVTKRGQDVALRCDPISGHVSLYWYRQALGQGPEFLTYFNYEAQQDKSGLPNDRFSAERPEGSISTLTIQRTEQRDSAMYRCASSFAPAGSDVRYTFGSGTRLTVV.

This clone was detected once. V is TRBV20-1 and J is TRBJ1-2; the D is unclear. The CDR3 is made up of 13 amino acids. Germline values: CDR1 DFQATT, CDR2 SNEGSKA (reference sequence). Between the trimmed V and J ends, which lost 3 bases and 0 bases, there was a span of 8 bases. CDR3 sequence (DNA): TGCAGTGCTAGTGACGGTCCTAACTATGGCTACACCTTC. Translation: CSASDGPNYGYTF.

J is TRBJ2-7 and V is TRBV28; 8 nucleotides agree with TRBD1. V dropped 3 bases and J dropped 3; count of bases not matched to a gene: 7. This CDR3 has 15 amino acids. CDR1 is MDHEN and CDR2 is SYDVKM in the germline V gene. The CDR3 region is CASSFARTGLYEQYF. For the CDR3, the DNA is TGTGCCAGCAGTTTCGCCCGGACAGGGCTCTACGAGCAGTACTTC.

The chain recombines TRBV18 with TRBJ1-1; D is unclear. From germline, CDR1 is KGHSH and CDR2 LQKENI. V shed 1 base and J shed 3 bases, with 6 bases lying between them. The CDR3 sequence is 13 residues long. This chain's CDR3 is CASSPQEDTEAFF. The CDR3 DNA reads TGTGCCAGCTCACCACAGGAGGACACTGAAGCTTTCTTT.

The gene calls are TRBV30 and TRBJ2-5; no clear D gene. Trimming left V 0 bases short and J 4 bases short, with 12 bases between. The length of the CDR3 is 14 residues. In germline, CDR1 is GTSNPN, CDR2 SVGIG (reference sequence). CDR3 coding DNA: TGTGCCTGGAGTGTAGACACTCGGCTAGAGACCCAGTACTTC. Its translation: CAWSVDTRLETQYF.

The rearrangement joins TRBV12-3 or TRBV12-4 to TRBJ1-1; 7 bases line up with TRBD1. This CDR3 is 13 amino acids long. J lost 5 bases, V lost 5 bases, and 5 bases had no gene match. This CDR3 is CASSTGVGTEAFF. The CDR3 region has the DNA TGTGCCAGCAGTACAGGGGTAGGAACTGAAGCTTTCTTT.

The J gene is TRBJ1-3, the V gene TRBV30, with D tentatively TRBD1 (5 bases). The CDR3 has 13 residues. Trimming left V 3 bases short and J 2 bases short, with 8 bases between. Germline V CDR1 and CDR2: GTSNPN, SVGIG (reference sequence). The chain's CDR3 is CAWRWGAGNTIYF. For the CDR3, the DNA is TGTGCCTGGAGGTGGGGGGCTGGAAACACCATATATTTT. Combining the CDR3 with reference TRBV30 and TRBJ1-3 gives the whole variable domain SQTIHQWPATLVQPVGSPLSLECTVEGTSNPNLYWYRQAAGRGLQLLFYSVGIGQISSEVPQNLSASRPQDRQFILSSKKLLLSDSGFYLCAWRWGAGNTIYFGEGSWLTVV.

This chain connects TRBV28 to TRBJ1-6; D perhaps matches TRBD1 (5 bases). The V gene's germline CDR1 is MDHEN and CDR2 SYDVKM. This CDR3 comprises 13 residues. V lost 7 bases and J 9 bases, leaving 13 bases between the germline ends. The CDR3 bases are TGTGCCAGCATAATGGGGGGAGGTTCACCCCTCCACTTT. Its protein is CASIMGGGSPLHF.

The chain combines TRBV11-2 with TRBJ1-4; TRBD1 matches 9 bases. The CDR3 runs 17 residues. Germline V gene sequence: CDR1 SGHAT, CDR2 FQNNGV. The ends lost 3 bases at V and 2 bases at J; junction bases unmatched: 7. The CDR3 protein is CASSLGTGKATNEKLFF. CDR3 DNA: TGTGCCAGCAGCTTGGGGACAGGGAAGGCGACTAATGAAAAACTGTTTTTT.

This chain connects TRBV5-1 to TRBJ1-4; the D gene is possibly TRBD1 (5 bases). There are 14 residues in the CDR3. Germline CDR1 reads SGHRS; CDR2 reads YFSETQ. Trimming shortened V by 4 bases and J by 2 bases, and 9 bases separated the two germline ends. The CDR3 is CASSMGRTNEKLFF. The CDR3, as DNA: TGCGCCAGCAGCATGGGACGGACTAATGAAAAACTGTTTTTT.

The rearrangement links TRBV6-1 to TRBJ1-3, with D uncertain. The CDR3 runs to 15 residues. Trimming cost V 0 bases and J 5 bases, with 11 bases left between them. Germline CDR1 and CDR2: MNHNS and SASEGT. The CDR3 sequence is CASSEALGSRNTIYF. CDR3 in DNA: TGTGCCAGCAGTGAAGCGCTAGGGTCTCGAAACACCATATATTTT.

This clone was counted once. V usage is TRBV4-1 and J usage is TRBJ1-5; D is perhaps TRBD1 (5 bases). Germline CDR1 MGHRA, CDR2 YSYEKL. V was pared by 3 bases and J by 5 bases, with 8 bases between. The CDR3 runs 13 residues. CDR3 sequence: CASSQGRDQPQHF. CDR3 coding DNA: TGCGCCAGCAGCCAGGGGCGCGATCAGCCCCAGCATTTT.

About this clone: An end of the junction does not agree with germline; a read error may underlie this. The chain combines TRBV10-1 with TRBJ2-7; D unclear. The CDR3 contains 13 residues. Germline V gene data show CDR1 as WNHNN and CDR2 as SYGVQD (reference sequence). The CDR3 region has the DNA TGCGCCAGCAGTGACACAGTTAGCTACGGGCAGTACTTC. Its translation is CASSDTVSYGQYF.

The rearrangement uses TRBV29-1 and TRBJ1-4; 7 bases agree with TRBD1. J gave up 3 bases and V 6 bases, and 7 bases lay outside the gene matches. Germline values: CDR1 SQVTM, CDR2 ANQGSEA. CDR3 length: 14 amino acids. The CDR3 nucleotides read TGCAGCGTCCCACAGGGGTTGGCTAATGAAAAACTGTTTTTT. It yields the protein CSVPQGLANEKLFF.

V and J are TRBV2 and TRBJ1-1; D call uncertain. The CDR3 consists of 11 residues. Germline CDR1 reads SNHLY; CDR2 reads FYNNEI. Trimming took off 6 bases at V and 6 bases at J, with 8 bases between the two ends. The CDR3 loop reads CASSGWAEAFF. CDR3 in DNA: TGTGCCAGCAGCGGTTGGGCTGAAGCTTTCTTT.

This clone was seen a single time. The chain is built from TRBV4-1 and TRBJ1-2, with 10 bases lining up with TRBD1. Germline lookup yields CDR1 MGHRA and CDR2 YSYEKL. The trim removed 4 bases at V and 10 bases at J, leaving 9 bases unmatched. There are 14 residues in the CDR3. The CDR3 region is CASSLLWDRGAYTF. The CDR3 DNA reads TGCGCCAGCAGCCTACTGTGGGACAGGGGCGCCTACACCTTC.

As DNA, the CDR3 is TGTGCCAGCAGCTTGGTTCGCGACGCAGGCCAGTTCTTC. Its protein product is CASSLVRDAGQFF. The genes are TRBV5-6 and TRBJ2-1; D gene ambiguous. This CDR3 comprises 13 residues. Trimming took 0 bases from V and 13 from J, leaving 14 bases between them. Per the germline V gene, CDR1 is SGHDT and CDR2 is YYEEEE. Supplemented by reference TRBV5-6 and TRBJ2-1, the full variable domain reads DAGVTQSPTHLIKTRGQQVTLRCSPKSGHDTVSWYQQALGQGPQFIFQYYEEEERQRGNFPDRFSGHQFPNYSSELNVNALLLGDSALYLCASSLVRDAGQFFGPGTRLTVL.

The chain links TRBV6-5 to TRBJ2-7; 7 bases are shared with TRBD1. CDR3 length equals 14 residues. The junction had 7 bases not matched to a gene; V was cut back by 7 bases and J by 1 base. The germline gives CDR1 MNHEY, CDR2 SVGAGI. CDR3: CASNRDRRSYEQYF. The CDR3 DNA sequence: TGTGCCAGCAACCGGGACAGAAGGTCCTACGAGCAGTACTTC.

The V call is TRBV29-1, the J call TRBJ1-1; D is ambiguous. Per the germline V gene, CDR1 is SQVTM and CDR2 is ANQGSEA. The CDR3 runs 16 residues. Trimming left V 0 bases short and J 0 bases short, with 14 bases between. The CDR3 sequence is CSVEDPTSGLNTEAFF. Here the CDR3 DNA reads TGCAGCGTTGAAGATCCCACCAGTGGGTTGAACACTGAAGCTTTCTTT.

The chain couples TRBV28 to TRBJ1-2, with 7 bases that match TRBD1. CDR1 is MDHEN and CDR2 is SYDVKM in the germline V gene. CDR3 length: 14 amino acids. The junction had 9 bases not matched to a gene; V was cut back by 7 bases and J by 4 bases. The CDR3 reads CASNPTGLVYGYTF. Written as DNA, the CDR3 is TGTGCCAGCAACCCGACAGGGCTAGTCTATGGCTACACCTTC.

The chain joins TRBV28 to TRBJ1-1, with D possibly being TRBD1 (5 bases). V was pared by 6 bases and J by 7 bases, with 9 bases between. The CDR3 sequence is 11 residues long. From germline, CDR1 is MDHEN and CDR2 SYDVKM. The CDR3 spells CASRGLFEAFF. For the CDR3, the DNA is TGTGCCAGCAGGGGACTATTTGAAGCTTTCTTT.

This chain uses TRBV14 with TRBJ2-3; 7 positions match TRBD2. Germline assignment: CDR1 SGHDN and CDR2 FVKESK. The CDR3 extends over 16 amino acids. The V and J ends lost 5 bases and 3 bases, in that order; junction bases with no gene match: 11. This chain's CDR3 is CASSYGLVVGTDTQYF. The CDR3 DNA reads TGTGCCAGCAGCTACGGACTAGTCGTTGGTACAGATACGCAGTATTTT.

The gene calls are TRBV7-9 and TRBJ1-2; D gene unclear. The V end was cut by 4 bases, the J end by 3 bases, with 9 bases between. This CDR3 spans 13 amino acids. Germline V lookup: CDR1 SEHNR, CDR2 FQNEAQ (reference sequence). The CDR3 spells CASSSDMYYGYTF. CDR3 nucleotide sequence: TGTGCCAGCAGCTCAGACATGTACTATGGCTACACCTTC.